This entry describes one TCR beta chain. Its antigen is not identified. The PCR was carried out with 60 Vbeta primers and 13 Jbeta primers. In the study's own analysis: Unique TCR beta chains totaled 80 million to 100 million in a later count, with roughly 10 million of them shared. TCRdb's table, derived via immunoSEQ multiplex PCR, lists solely in-frame clones and lacks some. Clone size and V and J calls were adopted from that table, with D and trimming inferred from the DNA. In the table there are roughly 100,000 clones, roughly 80% of which are singletons. This record belongs to a study of cytomegalovirus exposure and HLA in healthy donors. General study results and limits: A cluster of highly shared sequence variants was likely a sequencing artifact. On later analysis, the bulk of CMV-associated TCR beta chains appeared to be HLA-restricted. Serostatus for CMV was the only available immune exposure information.

Germline V lookup: CDR1 MGHRA, CDR2 YSYEKL. The V end was cut by 0 bases, the J end by 10 bases, with 12 bases between. The CDR3 sequence is 13 residues long. Sequenced sample: PBMCs. The chain recombines TRBV4-1 with TRBJ1-1; D is unresolved. This clonotype was obtained from a young man in good health and CMV-seropositive. The CDR3 DNA is TGCGCCAGCAGCCAAGATACGGTAGTGCGAGCTTTCTTT. Protein sequence: CASSQDTVVRAFF.